These T cell receptor beta chains were read from a single sample in a study of blood T cell repertoires in COVID-19. Produced via immunoSEQ multiplex PCR; TCRdb's table is partial and in-frame only. Among about 160,000 clones, approximately 90% were seen once, and the ten largest hold approximately 2.4%. Material for sequencing was peripheral blood. These receptors were taken from a man aged 18 to 30 with acute or convalescent COVID-19. Each CDR3 is given with its conserved first and last residue. The D gene is left open where the match is weak. Some rows have no size entry. The others give once, few or many, or a class for an expanded clone.

CDR3nt	CDR3aa	v_gene	j_gene	d_gene	abundance
TGCGCCAGCAGCCCCGACGGGGGGGGAACTTCACCCCTCCACTTT	CASSPDGGGTSPLHF	TRBV5-1	TRBJ1-6	-	few
TGTGCCAGCAGCTTGCGGGACAACGTCTATGGCTACACCTTC	CASSLRDNVYGYTF	TRBV5-4	TRBJ1-2	-	-
TGCAGTGCCCTAACCACTGAAAAACTGTTTTTT	CSALTTEKLFF	TRBV20-1	TRBJ1-4	-	-
TGTGCCAGCAGCCCGGGGTTAGGGCCTAATGAAAAACTGTTTTTT	CASSPGLGPNEKLFF	TRBV7-8	TRBJ1-4	-	-
TGTGCCACCACGACAGGGGGCGGGTTCGATGGCTACACCTTC	CATTTGGGFDGYTF	TRBV24-1	TRBJ1-2	TRBD1	-
TGTGCCTGGAGCCCGGTAGTGTATACCTACGAGCAGTACTTC	CAWSPVVYTYEQYF	TRBV30	TRBJ2-7	-	-
TGTGCCAGCTCACTACAGGCTGTGAACACTGAAGCTTTCTTT	CASSLQAVNTEAFF	TRBV18	TRBJ1-1	-	-
TGTGCCAGCTCATCACAAAGGGGCTTAAGCGTCCCTGAGCAGTTCTTC	CASSSQRGLSVPEQFF	TRBV18	TRBJ2-1	-	-
TGTGCCAGCAGTGAAGTGCAGGGAGGGTTTGGCTACACCTTC	CASSEVQGGFGYTF	TRBV6-1	TRBJ1-2	-	-
TGTGCCAGCAGTGCCGATAGAGTGGATACGCAGTATTTT	CASSADRVDTQYF	TRBV6-4	TRBJ2-3	-	-
TGCAGTGCTAGTATCCCCCCCCGACACCCGCCTACCTATGGCTACACCTTC	CSASIPPRHPPTYGYTF	TRBV20-1	TRBJ1-2	-	once
TGTGCCAGCAGTTACCTACAGGGGAGCGATGGCTACACCTTC	CASSYLQGSDGYTF	TRBV6-5	TRBJ1-2	TRBD1	-